In its sample, the clone carrying this TCR beta chain was seen a few times. Its specificity is unknown. One end of the junction fails to match germline, which may point to a read error. This sample stems from a study of post-analysis software for immune sequencing data. Whole-study findings and limits: Controls had lower frequencies than patients of four or five TRBV segments, which included TRBV5-6, TRBV5-1 and TRBV20-1.

TCR beta cDNA libraries included unique molecular identifiers. TCRdb fed the PCR reads into MiXCR, producing one record per CDR3 protein. The sample includes approximately 730,000 distinct CDR3 sequences, roughly 46% of them seen just once. The CDR3 runs 14 residues. The receptor was derived from a girl between 5 and 17 years old with multiple sclerosis. The sequencing sample was made of blood. The V gene is TRBV12-3 or TRBV12-4, the J gene TRBJ2-1; D remains unclear. The DNA end favors TRBJ2-7, so the J call may be wrong. CDR3 bases: TGCGCCAGCAGTGGAGCTAAGGGCCGCTACGAGCAGTACTTC. Protein sequence: CASSGAKGRYEQYF.